This TCR beta chain was identified during a study of blood T cell repertoires in COVID-19. The data were produced by immunoSEQ multiplex PCR, yet TCRdb's version contains in-frame clones alone and is incomplete. The sample lists about 81,000 clones; about four fifths were seen once. This CDR3 spans 13 amino acids. Germline values: CDR1 SGHNT, CDR2 YYREEE (reference sequence). V was trimmed by 4 bases and J by 7 bases, leaving 12 bases between them. The V gene is TRBV5-4, the J gene TRBJ1-3; D gene ambiguous. The specimen was peripheral blood. The receptor comes from a man between 60 and 75 years old with acute or convalescent COVID-19. DNA of the CDR3: TGTGCCAGCAGCATGGGGAGAGAGAACACCATATATTTT. Its translation is CASSMGRENTIYF.